Presented here are 9 T cell receptor beta chains from one specimen sequenced in a study of Ad26.COV2.S vaccination and SARS-CoV-2 variants. TCRdb keeps only in-frame clones here, not all; method: immunoSEQ multiplex PCR. This table holds some 190,000 clones, around nine tenths found once. Specimen: peripheral blood, collected after recovery from COVID-19. These receptors were obtained from a human donor who had recovered from COVID-19.

V usage is TRBV18 and J usage is TRBJ1-1, with D perhaps matching TRBD1 (6 bases). Per the germline V gene, CDR1 is KGHSH and CDR2 is LQKENI. Between the trimmed V and J ends, which lost 3 bases and 1 base, there was a span of 12 bases. The CDR3 length is 15 residues. The CDR3 is CASSPTGHPNTEAFF. CDR3 bases: TGTGCCAGCTCACCGACGGGACACCCGAACACTGAAGCTTTCTTT.

This clone was detected only once. V and J are TRBV14 and TRBJ2-7; D gene uncertain. V lost 4 bases to trimming and J lost 0 bases, with 10 bases between them. The germline V gene encodes CDR1 SGHDN and CDR2 FVKESK. This CDR3 has 14 amino acids. CDR3 region: CASSPNLSSYEQYF. As DNA, the CDR3 is TGTGCCAGCAGCCCAAACCTTAGCTCCTACGAGCAGTACTTC.

The DNA of the CDR3 is TGCGCCACCAAGGGGGGTGAGCAGTTCTTC. Translation gives CATKGGEQFF. This rearrangement joins TRBV10-1 to TRBJ2-1; D may match TRBD1 or TRBD2 (6 bases each). The CDR3 spans 10 residues. The germline V gene has CDR1 WNHNN and CDR2 SYGVQD (reference sequence). The V and J ends lost 10 bases and 9 bases respectively, with 10 bases between them.

The rearrangement uses TRBV19 and TRBJ1-1; possible D gene TRBD1, 5 bases. This CDR3 spans 14 amino acids. Germline V gene sequence: CDR1 LNHDA, CDR2 SQIVND (reference sequence). V dropped 5 bases and J dropped 4 bases, with 14 bases sitting between them. CDR3 DNA sequence: TGTGCCAGTAGTTTGGGGGTGACCGGCACTGAAGCTTTCTTT. Translated: CASSLGVTGTEAFF.

This chain connects TRBV7-9 to TRBJ2-4; weak D call: TRBD1 (6 bases). The CDR3 runs to 14 residues. Trimming removed 7 bases at V and 1 base at J, with 11 bases between. Germline V gives CDR1 SEHNR, CDR2 FQNEAQ (reference sequence). CDR3 amino acids: CASTLTGAKNIQYF. The CDR3 coding sequence is TGTGCCAGCACCCTAACAGGGGCCAAAAACATTCAGTACTTC. The full variable domain, with the rest looked up from reference TRBV7-9 and TRBJ2-4, is DTGVSQNPRHKITKRGQNVTFRCDPISEHNRLYWYRQTLGQGPEFLTYFQNEAQLEKSRLLSDRFSAERPKGSFSTLEIQRTEQGDSAMYLCASTLTGAKNIQYFGAGTRLSVL.

This clone was recorded only once. A much larger clone sits a single nucleotide away, making a read error possible. The gene calls are TRBV16 and TRBJ1-1; weak D call: TRBD1 (5 bases). CDR3 length: 13 residues. CDR1 KGHSY and CDR2 FQNENV come from the germline V gene. V was trimmed by 6 bases and J by 1 base, leaving 9 bases between them. For the CDR3, the DNA is TGTGCCAGCAGTCCAGGGTCGAACACTGAAGCTTTCTTT. Its protein is CASSPGSNTEAFF.

The gene calls are TRBV19 and TRBJ1-6; D is uncertain. V was clipped by 7 bases and J by 2 bases, with 9 bases between them. Germline lookup yields CDR1 LNHDA and CDR2 SQIVND (reference sequence). CDR3 length: 14 residues. DNA for the CDR3: TGTGCCAGTACAACCGGGACCTATAATTCACCCCTCCACTTT. Residues: CASTTGTYNSPLHF.

CDR3 coding DNA: TGCAGCGTTGATGGGACAGGGGCTGCTGGCTACACCTTC. Protein sequence: CSVDGTGAAGYTF. This chain uses TRBV29-1 with TRBJ1-2; TRBD1 matches 10 bases. J was trimmed by 7 bases and V by 3 bases; bases with no gene match: 5. This CDR3 spans 13 amino acids. Germline V gene data show CDR1 as SQVTM and CDR2 as ANQGSEA.

The J gene is TRBJ2-7, the V gene TRBV2; 11 bases line up with TRBD1. V lost 1 base to trimming and J lost 9 bases; unmatched junction nucleotides: 14. The germline V gene encodes CDR1 SNHLY and CDR2 FYNNEI. The CDR3 is 17 residues long. The CDR3 sequence: CASSEDGRDRGIRVQYF. The CDR3 coding sequence is TGTGCCAGCAGTGAAGATGGGCGGGACAGGGGGATAAGGGTGCAGTACTTC.